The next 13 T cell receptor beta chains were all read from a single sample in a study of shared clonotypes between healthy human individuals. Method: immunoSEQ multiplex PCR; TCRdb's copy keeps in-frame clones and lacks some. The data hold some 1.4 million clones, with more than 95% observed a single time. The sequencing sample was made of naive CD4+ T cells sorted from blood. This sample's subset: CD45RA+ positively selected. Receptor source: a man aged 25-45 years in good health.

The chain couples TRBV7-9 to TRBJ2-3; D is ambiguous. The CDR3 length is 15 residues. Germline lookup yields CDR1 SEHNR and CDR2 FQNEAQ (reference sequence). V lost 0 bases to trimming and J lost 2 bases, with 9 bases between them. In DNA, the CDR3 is TGTGCCAGCAGCTTAGCGGAGCACTCCACAGATACGCAGTATTTT. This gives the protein CASSLAEHSTDTQYF.

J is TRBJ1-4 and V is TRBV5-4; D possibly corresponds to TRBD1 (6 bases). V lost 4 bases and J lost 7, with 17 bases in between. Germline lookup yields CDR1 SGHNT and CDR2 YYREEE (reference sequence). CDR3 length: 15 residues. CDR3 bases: TGTGCCAGCAGCCCCTCGGGGGGGGCGCTTGAAAAACTGTTTTTT. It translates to CASSPSGGALEKLFF.

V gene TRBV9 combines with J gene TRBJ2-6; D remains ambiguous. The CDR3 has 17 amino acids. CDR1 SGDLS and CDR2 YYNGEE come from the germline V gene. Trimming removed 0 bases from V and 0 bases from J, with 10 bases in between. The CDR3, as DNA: TGTGCCAGCAGCGTAGTCCCCGGATTCTCTGGGGCCAACGTCCTGACTTTC. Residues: CASSVVPGFSGANVLTF.

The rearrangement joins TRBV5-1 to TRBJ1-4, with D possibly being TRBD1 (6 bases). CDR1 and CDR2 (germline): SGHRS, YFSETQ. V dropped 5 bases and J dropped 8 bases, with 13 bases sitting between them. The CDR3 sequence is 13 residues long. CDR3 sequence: CASRRDIGEKLFF. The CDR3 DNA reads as TGCGCCAGCAGAAGGGACATAGGGGAAAAACTGTTTTTT.

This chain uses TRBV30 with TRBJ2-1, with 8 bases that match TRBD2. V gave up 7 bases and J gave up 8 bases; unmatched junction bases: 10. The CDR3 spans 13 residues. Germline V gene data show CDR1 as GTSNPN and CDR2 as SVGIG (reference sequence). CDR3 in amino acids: CASTRGGIDEQFF. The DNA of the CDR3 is TGTGCCTCTACCCGGGGGGGGATCGATGAGCAGTTCTTC.

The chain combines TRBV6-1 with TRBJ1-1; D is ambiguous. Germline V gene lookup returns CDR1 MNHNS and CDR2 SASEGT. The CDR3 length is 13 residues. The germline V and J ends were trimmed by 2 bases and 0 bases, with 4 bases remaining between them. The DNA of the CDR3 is TGTGCCAGCAGTGAACATATGAACACTGAAGCTTTCTTT. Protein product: CASSEHMNTEAFF.

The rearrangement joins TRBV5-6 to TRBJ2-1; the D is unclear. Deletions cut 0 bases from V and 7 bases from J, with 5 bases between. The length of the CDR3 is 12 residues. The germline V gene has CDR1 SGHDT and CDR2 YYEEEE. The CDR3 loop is CASSLEVNEQFF. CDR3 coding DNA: TGTGCCAGCAGCTTGGAGGTGAATGAGCAGTTCTTC.

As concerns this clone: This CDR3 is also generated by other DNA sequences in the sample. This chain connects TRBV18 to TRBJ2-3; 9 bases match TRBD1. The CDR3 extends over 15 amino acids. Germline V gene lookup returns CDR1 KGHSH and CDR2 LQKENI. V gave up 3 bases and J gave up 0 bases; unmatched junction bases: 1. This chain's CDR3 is CASSPTGGSTDTQYF. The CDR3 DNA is TGTGCCAGCTCACCGACAGGGGGGAGCACAGATACGCAGTATTTT.

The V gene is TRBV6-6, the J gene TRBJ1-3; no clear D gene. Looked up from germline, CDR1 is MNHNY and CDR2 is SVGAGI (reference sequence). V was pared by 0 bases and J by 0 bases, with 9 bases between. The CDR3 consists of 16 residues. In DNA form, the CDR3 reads TGTGCCAGCAGTTACTCCGGGGAGAGCTCTGGAAACACCATATATTTT. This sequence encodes CASSYSGESSGNTIYF.

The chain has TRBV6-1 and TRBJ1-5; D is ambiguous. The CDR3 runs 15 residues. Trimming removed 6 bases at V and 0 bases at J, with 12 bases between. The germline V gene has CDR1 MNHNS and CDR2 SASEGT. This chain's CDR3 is CASRSTEYSNQPQHF. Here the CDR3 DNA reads TGTGCCAGCAGATCGACGGAGTATAGCAATCAGCCCCAGCATTTT.

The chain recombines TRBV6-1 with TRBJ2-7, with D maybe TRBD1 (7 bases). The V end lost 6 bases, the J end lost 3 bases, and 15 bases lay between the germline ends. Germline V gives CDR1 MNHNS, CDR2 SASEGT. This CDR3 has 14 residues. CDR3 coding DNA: TGTGCCAGCAGGGAGGGGGCAATCGTCTACGAGCAGTACTTC. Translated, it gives CASREGAIVYEQYF.

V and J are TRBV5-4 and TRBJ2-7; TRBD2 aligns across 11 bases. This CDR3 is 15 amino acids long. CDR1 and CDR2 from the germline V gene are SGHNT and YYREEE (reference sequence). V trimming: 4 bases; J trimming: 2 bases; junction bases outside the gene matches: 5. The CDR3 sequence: CASSETSGSPYEQYF. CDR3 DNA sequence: TGTGCCAGCAGCGAAACTAGCGGGAGCCCCTACGAGCAGTACTTC.

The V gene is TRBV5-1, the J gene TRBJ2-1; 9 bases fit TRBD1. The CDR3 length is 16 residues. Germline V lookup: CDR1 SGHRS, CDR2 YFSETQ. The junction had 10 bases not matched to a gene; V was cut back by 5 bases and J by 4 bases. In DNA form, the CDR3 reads TGCGCCAGCAGAAAACCGGGACAGGGTTCGTACAATGAGCAGTTCTTC. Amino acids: CASRKPGQGSYNEQFF.